This entry lists 8 T cell receptor beta chains sequenced from one sample in a study of blood T cell repertoires in COVID-19. Sequenced by immunoSEQ multiplex PCR; TCRdb stores in-frame clones only, minus some. The sample includes over 350,000 clones, around nine tenths of them seen just once. Input material: PBMCs or T cells enriched from blood (not recorded which). All receptors derive from a woman between 50 and 59 years old who had recovered from COVID-19.

The rearrangement joins TRBV6-9 to TRBJ2-7; 7 bases fit TRBD1. After removal of 7 bases from V and 3 bases from J, the junction contained 9 bases not matched to a gene. CDR3 length: 14 residues. Germline V gives CDR1 MNHGY, CDR2 SVAAGI. The CDR3: CASKEGQRNYEQYF. DNA for the CDR3: TGTGCCAGCAAAGAGGGACAGAGAAACTACGAGCAGTACTTC.

This clone was detected once. The chain combines TRBV28 with TRBJ2-3; 9 nucleotides match TRBD2. V was clipped by 5 bases and J by 4 bases; unmatched bases: 4. Germline V gene data show CDR1 as MDHEN and CDR2 as SYDVKM. The CDR3 loop spans 14 amino acids. The CDR3 region has the DNA TGTGCCAGCAGTCAGCTAGCGGGGTCAGATACGCAGTATTTT. This encodes CASSQLAGSDTQYF.

The chain carries TRBV4-3 and TRBJ1-2, with D possibly matching TRBD1 (6 bases). Germline V gene sequence: CDR1 LGHNA, CDR2 YSLEER. This CDR3 contains 13 residues. V shed 1 base and J shed 7 bases, with 10 bases lying between them. CDR3 amino acids: CASSQGGGIGYTF. As DNA, the CDR3 is TGCGCCAGCAGCCAAGGAGGGGGTATTGGCTACACCTTC.

The CDR3 protein is CASSPRGVQPQHF. The CDR3 DNA follows: TGTGCCAGTAGTCCCAGGGGGGTCCAGCCCCAGCATTTT. J is TRBJ1-5 and V is TRBV19, with TRBD1 identical over 7 bases. This CDR3 has 13 residues. The J segment lost 7 bases and the V segment lost 5 bases, leaving 5 bases of the junction unmatched. Germline values: CDR1 LNHDA, CDR2 SQIVND (reference sequence).

The V and J genes are TRBV9 and TRBJ2-3; D unresolved. CDR3 length: 14 residues. Germline V gene data show CDR1 as SGDLS and CDR2 as YYNGEE. Trimming removed 0 bases from V and 0 bases from J, with 5 bases in between. Written as DNA, the CDR3 is TGTGCCAGCAGCGTAGGGCCTAGCACAGATACGCAGTATTTT. Amino acids: CASSVGPSTDTQYF.

Written as DNA, the CDR3 is TGTGCCAGCAGTTACTGGGCTAGCGGGGGGGCTTACGAGCAGTACTTC. Translation gives CASSYWASGGAYEQYF. This chain joins TRBV6-5 and TRBJ2-7, with TRBD2 matching over 12 bases. Trimming removed 1 base from V and 4 bases from J; junction bases left unmatched: 5. This CDR3 comprises 16 residues. Per the germline V gene, CDR1 is MNHEY and CDR2 is SVGAGI.

This chain joins TRBV7-8 and TRBJ1-3; TRBD1 matches at 8 bases. J gave up 0 bases and V 5 bases, and 6 bases lay outside the gene matches. This CDR3 comprises 16 residues. CDR1 and CDR2 (germline): SGHVS, FQNEAQ. The CDR3 loop reads CASSPQGVPSGNTIYF. CDR3 sequence (DNA): TGTGCCAGCAGCCCACAGGGGGTCCCCTCTGGAAACACCATATATTTT.

The CDR3 spells CASRVGANVLTF. The CDR3 DNA is TGTGCCAGCCGCGTGGGGGCCAACGTCCTGACTTTC. The chain uses TRBV28 and TRBJ2-6; D uncertain. Germline V gene sequence: CDR1 MDHEN, CDR2 SYDVKM. Trimming shortened V by 8 bases and J by 4 bases, and 6 bases separated the two germline ends. The CDR3 runs to 12 residues.